The T cell receptor beta chain described here comes from a study of cytomegalovirus exposure and HLA in healthy donors. Findings and caveats of the study: The study listed approximately 160 cytomegalovirus-associated TCR beta chains. A later analysis reportedly found that, within productive TCRs, an Asian-associated ancestry cluster had fewer N-insertions than the mean observed across the roughly 700 donors. Later on, an analysis tied approximately 17,000 TCR beta sequences to HLA alleles at 0.05 false discovery rate.

J was trimmed by 4 bases and V by 3 bases; bases with no gene match: 7. This CDR3 has 14 amino acids. CDR1 is GTSNPN, CDR2 SVGIG, per germline (reference sequence). Primers for the PCR totalled 60 Vbeta and 13 Jbeta. Generated by immunoSEQ multiplex PCR, the TCRdb table keeps only in-frame clones and is missing some. The table includes 90,000 to 120,000 clones, about three quarters detected once. The sample holds one count of this clone. As yet, its antigen is unknown. The chain has TRBV30 and TRBJ2-5, with 8 nucleotides matching TRBD2. The sample was PBMCs. This sequence was found in a man aged 25-40 years in good health and CMV-seronegative. The CDR3 DNA sequence: TGTGCCTGGAGGGGGCGGGGGGCTGGAGAGACCCAGTACTTC. Translating gives CAWRGRGAGETQYF.